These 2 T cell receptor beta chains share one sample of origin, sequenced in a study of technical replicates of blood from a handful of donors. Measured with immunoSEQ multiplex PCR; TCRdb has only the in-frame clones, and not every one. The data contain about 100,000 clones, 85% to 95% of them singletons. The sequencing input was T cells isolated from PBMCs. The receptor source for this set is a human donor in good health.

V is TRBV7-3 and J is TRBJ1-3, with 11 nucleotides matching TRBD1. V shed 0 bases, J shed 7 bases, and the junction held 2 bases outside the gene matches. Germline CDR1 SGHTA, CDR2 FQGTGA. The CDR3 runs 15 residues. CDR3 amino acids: CASSLTGTGGNTIYF. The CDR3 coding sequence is TGTGCCAGCAGCTTAACGGGGACAGGGGGGAACACCATATATTTT.

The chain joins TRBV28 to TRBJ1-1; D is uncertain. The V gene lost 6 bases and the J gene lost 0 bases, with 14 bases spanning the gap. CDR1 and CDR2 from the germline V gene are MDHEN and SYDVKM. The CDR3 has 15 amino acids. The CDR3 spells CASRLRVGMNTEAFF. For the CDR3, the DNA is TGTGCCAGCAGACTGAGGGTTGGAATGAACACTGAAGCTTTCTTT.